Sequencing of this TCR beta chain was carried out in a study of cytomegalovirus exposure and HLA in healthy donors. PCR used 60 Vbeta primers and 13 Jbeta primers. Clones were read by immunoSEQ multiplex PCR, and TCRdb kept only the in-frame ones, dropping some. The sample lists approximately 120,000 clones, about 76% occurring once. This receptor was taken from a woman in her sixties in good health and CMV-seropositive. The sequenced material came from PBMCs.

The CDR3 coding sequence is TGTGCCAGTGGGAAAGGGACACAGAACACTGAAGCTTTCTTT. Translating it yields CASGKGTQNTEAFF. The rearrangement links TRBV6-5 to TRBJ1-1, with D tentatively TRBD1 (6 bases). Deletions cut 9 bases from V and 1 base from J, with 15 bases between. Germline CDR1 and CDR2: MNHEY and SVGAGI. The CDR3 contains 14 residues.